These 23 T cell receptor beta chains were all obtained from the same sample, sequenced in a study of shared clonotypes between healthy human individuals. The method was immunoSEQ multiplex PCR; TCRdb's version includes in-frame clones alone and lacks a portion of them. The sample lists some 1 million clones, 65% to 75% occurring once. Sequenced: memory CD4+ T cells sorted from blood. Noted subset: CD45RA-negative fraction. These receptors came from a man between 18 and 29 years old in good health.

The rearrangement joins TRBV6-5 to TRBJ1-1, with 8 bases fitting TRBD1. The CDR3 is 13 residues long. The J segment lost 7 bases and the V segment lost 4 bases, leaving 5 bases of the junction unmatched. CDR1 is MNHEY, CDR2 SVGAGI, per germline. CDR3 DNA sequence: TGTGCCAGCAGTTTACAGGGGGGTTATGAAGCTTTCTTT. The encoded protein is CASSLQGGYEAFF.

This clone was counted only a few times. The chain combines TRBV30 with TRBJ1-1; TRBD1 matches at 8 bases. The CDR3 covers 13 residues. V was pared by 8 bases and J by 1 base, with 6 bases of the junction left unmatched. Germline V gives CDR1 GTSNPN, CDR2 SVGIG (reference sequence). CDR3 in DNA: TGTGCCCGGGGGCAGGGGGCGAACACTGAAGCTTTCTTT. Protein: CARGQGANTEAFF. The full variable domain, with the rest looked up from reference TRBV30 and TRBJ1-1, is SQTIHQWPATLVQPVGSPLSLECTVEGTSNPNLYWYRQAAGRGLQLLFYSVGIGQISSEVPQNLSASRPQDRQFILSSKKLLLSDSGFYLCARGQGANTEAFFGQGTRLTVV.

About this clone itself: The sample has other DNA sequences that encode this CDR3 too. J is TRBJ1-1 and V is TRBV30, with D possibly TRBD1 on 6 matching bases. Germline lookup yields CDR1 GTSNPN and CDR2 SVGIG (reference sequence). V lost 4 bases to trimming and J lost 3 bases, with 12 bases between them. The CDR3 has 13 amino acids. The CDR3 DNA sequence: TGTGCCTGGAACACACAGGGTTACACTGAAGCTTTCTTT. Translating it yields CAWNTQGYTEAFF.

This clone was picked up a small number of times. V usage is TRBV19 and J usage is TRBJ1-5; 10 bases line up with TRBD1. With 6 bases clipped from V and 5 bases from J, the junction kept 4 bases outside the gene matches. Per the germline V gene, CDR1 is LNHDA and CDR2 is SQIVND (reference sequence). CDR3 length: 14 amino acids. The CDR3 sequence is CASRDRGGDQPQHF. In nucleotides, the CDR3 is TGTGCCAGTAGGGACAGGGGGGGGGATCAGCCCCAGCATTTT.

This chain joins TRBV25-1 and TRBJ2-5, with TRBD1 identical over 8 bases. V shed 3 bases, J shed 5 bases, and the junction held 8 bases outside the gene matches. This CDR3 region has 15 residues. Germline assignment: CDR1 MGHDK and CDR2 SYGVNS. CDR3 sequence: CASSERTGTTETQYF. DNA of the CDR3: TGTGCCAGCAGTGAGCGGACAGGGACGACGGAGACCCAGTACTTC.

This chain connects TRBV4-3 to TRBJ2-7, with D possibly being TRBD1 (6 bases). V was trimmed by 0 bases and J by 3 bases, leaving 21 bases between them. This CDR3 comprises 18 residues. From germline, CDR1 is LGHNA and CDR2 YSLEER. The DNA for the CDR3 is TGCGCCAGCAGCCAAGATCTAGGCGCAGGGGCGCGGATCTACGAGCAGTACTTC. It translates to CASSQDLGAGARIYEQYF.

The V gene is TRBV9, the J gene TRBJ2-1; 9 bases map to TRBD1. With 3 bases clipped from V and 7 bases from J, the junction kept 5 bases outside the gene matches. Germline assignment: CDR1 SGDLS and CDR2 YYNGEE. The CDR3 is 14 residues long. CDR3 DNA sequence: TGTGCCAGCAGCGCGGGACAGGGTTTGAATGAGCAGTTCTTC. Translating it yields CASSAGQGLNEQFF.

This chain connects TRBV4-1 to TRBJ2-1; D is unclear. Germline loops: CDR1 MGHRA, CDR2 YSYEKL. The CDR3 runs 16 residues. V lost 1 base, J lost 0 bases, and 10 bases lay in between. This CDR3 reads CASSQGGLSSYNEQFF. In DNA, the CDR3 is TGCGCCAGCAGCCAAGGGGGTCTGAGCTCCTACAATGAGCAGTTCTTC.

In this sample, this clone turned up a few times. This chain links TRBV19 with TRBJ1-5, with a tentative D call TRBD1 (6 bases). Germline CDR1 is LNHDA and CDR2 is SQIVND (reference sequence). V lost 2 bases and J 2 bases, leaving 19 bases between the germline ends. CDR3 length: 18 residues. CDR3 sequence (DNA): TGTGCCAGTAGTATATTATTAACGGAACAGGGAGGCAATCAGCCCCAGCATTTT. Translating it yields CASSILLTEQGGNQPQHF.

The rearrangement joins TRBV19 to TRBJ2-7; D is uncertain. CDR1 and CDR2 from the germline V gene are LNHDA and SQIVND (reference sequence). The CDR3 totals 14 residues. Trimming removed 6 bases from V and 0 bases from J, with 12 bases in between. The CDR3 nucleotides read TGTGCCAGTAGCTCCTCGCCGTACTCCTACGAGCAGTACTTC. This translates into CASSSSPYSYEQYF.

The chain recombines TRBV12-5 with TRBJ1-1; D possibly corresponds to TRBD1 (5 bases). From germline, CDR1 is LGHNT and CDR2 FRNRAP. The length of the CDR3 is 17 residues. Trimming took 3 bases from V and 4 from J, leaving 21 bases between them. CDR3 in amino acids: CASGFGGFLGGGTEAFF. DNA for the CDR3: TGTGCTAGTGGTTTTGGAGGATTCCTCGGGGGGGGCACTGAAGCTTTCTTT.

The chain combines TRBV6-5 with TRBJ2-5; 7 nucleotides align to TRBD1. V lost 6 bases, J lost 5 bases, and 3 bases stayed unmatched. CDR3 size: 12 residues. From germline, CDR1 is MNHEY and CDR2 SVGAGI. The CDR3 is CASRGGRETQYF. The CDR3 DNA reads as TGTGCCAGCAGAGGGGGCAGGGAGACCCAGTACTTC.

The CDR3 reads CAWNLGQGNEKLFF. The DNA for the CDR3 is TGTGCCTGGAACCTGGGACAGGGGAATGAAAAACTGTTTTTT. The chain links TRBV30 to TRBJ1-4; 10 bases match TRBD1. The germline V gene has CDR1 GTSNPN and CDR2 SVGIG (reference sequence). V was clipped by 4 bases and J by 5 bases; unmatched bases: 4. The CDR3 is 14 amino acids.

The rearrangement uses TRBV28 and TRBJ2-7; 7 positions match TRBD2. The CDR3 spans 17 residues. Germline V gives CDR1 MDHEN, CDR2 SYDVKM. V dropped 7 bases and J dropped 3; count of bases not matched to a gene: 18. CDR3 residues: CASTTPGGRKRGYEQYF. The CDR3 DNA follows: TGTGCCAGCACTACTCCCGGGGGGAGGAAAAGGGGCTACGAGCAGTACTTC. The entire variable domain, with the rest obtained from reference TRBV28 and TRBJ2-7, is as follows: DVKVTQSSRYLVKRTGEKVFLECVQDMDHENMFWYRQDPGLGLRLIYFSYDVKMKEKGDIPEGYSVSREKKERFSLILESASTNQTSMYLCASTTPGGRKRGYEQYFGPGTRLTVT.

The chain carries TRBV10-3 and TRBJ1-5, with 7 bases fitting TRBD1. The CDR3 covers 15 residues. Trimming removed 3 bases from V and 4 bases from J; junction bases left unmatched: 6. CDR1 and CDR2 from the germline V gene are ENHRY and SYGVKD. The CDR3 DNA reads as TGTGCCATCAGTGATCAGGGGGGCACGAATCAGCCCCAGCATTTT. Its protein is CAISDQGGTNQPQHF.

This chain links TRBV14 with TRBJ2-5; D uncertain. In germline, CDR1 is SGHDN, CDR2 FVKESK. V was cut by 4 bases and J by 9 bases, with 9 bases left in between. CDR3 length equals 11 residues. The CDR3 region has the DNA TGTGCCAGCAGCCGAAGTCAGTCCCAGTACTTC. The encoded protein is CASSRSQSQYF.

This rearrangement joins TRBV7-9 to TRBJ1-2; D is possibly TRBD1 (6 bases). V shed 5 bases and J shed 1 base, with 14 bases lying between them. CDR1 and CDR2 from the germline V gene are SEHNR and FQNEAQ (reference sequence). The CDR3 is 15 residues long. The CDR3 region is CASSPVAGVNYGYTF. Here the CDR3 DNA reads TGTGCCAGCAGCCCTGTGGCAGGGGTTAACTATGGCTACACCTTC.

The chain links TRBV27 to TRBJ2-1; 7 bases match TRBD2. Losses at the gene ends were 7 bases for V and 9 bases for J; bases not matched to a gene: 9. CDR1 and CDR2 (germline): MNHEY, SMNVEV (reference sequence). This CDR3 contains 13 residues. The CDR3 loop is CASKASGWLEQFF. The DNA for the CDR3 is TGTGCCAGCAAAGCTAGCGGATGGCTTGAGCAGTTCTTC.

The chain couples TRBV11-2 to TRBJ2-2, with D possibly matching TRBD1 (6 bases). V was shortened by 11 bases and J by 3 bases, with 16 bases between the two germline ends. In germline, CDR1 is SGHAT, CDR2 FQNNGV. The CDR3 consists of 14 residues. The CDR3 protein is CAYPDSFHTGELFF. CDR3 bases: TGTGCCTACCCGGACAGCTTTCACACCGGGGAGCTGTTTTTT.

This clone has more than one count but fewer than ten. The CDR3 region is CASLQTGTGEAFF. The CDR3 region has the DNA TGTGCCAGTCTGCAGACAGGGACGGGTGAAGCTTTCTTT. The rearrangement joins TRBV19 to TRBJ1-1, with 7 nucleotides matching TRBD1. The V segment lost 8 bases and the J segment 7 bases; nucleotides outside the gene matches: 10. Germline lookup yields CDR1 LNHDA and CDR2 SQIVND (reference sequence). CDR3 length: 13 amino acids.

This chain links TRBV30 with TRBJ1-5; no firm D call. CDR3 size: 14 residues. CDR1 is GTSNPN and CDR2 is SVGIG in the germline V gene (reference sequence). Trimming removed 0 bases from V and 3 bases from J, with 9 bases in between. CDR3 sequence: CAWSVMGDNQPQHF. The CDR3 nucleotides are TGTGCCTGGAGTGTAATGGGAGACAATCAGCCCCAGCATTTT.

This clone was recorded once. The V call is TRBV5-1, the J call TRBJ2-7; 7 positions match TRBD2. The CDR3 is 14 residues long. Germline CDR1 reads SGHRS; CDR2 reads YFSETQ. V gave up 4 bases and J gave up 2 bases; unmatched junction bases: 6. This chain's CDR3 is CASSRGEGPYEQYF. The DNA of the CDR3 is TGCGCCAGCAGCCGAGGGGAGGGGCCCTACGAGCAGTACTTC.

The V call is TRBV7-9, the J call TRBJ1-2; TRBD1 might be the D (6 bases). Germline-derived CDR1 and CDR2 are SEHNR and FQNEAQ (reference sequence). The germline V and J ends were trimmed by 3 bases and 7 bases, with 12 bases remaining between them. The CDR3 runs 13 residues. The CDR3 DNA sequence: TGTGCCAGCAGCTTTTCGGGGGCTAGTGGCTACACCTTC. Protein sequence: CASSFSGASGYTF.